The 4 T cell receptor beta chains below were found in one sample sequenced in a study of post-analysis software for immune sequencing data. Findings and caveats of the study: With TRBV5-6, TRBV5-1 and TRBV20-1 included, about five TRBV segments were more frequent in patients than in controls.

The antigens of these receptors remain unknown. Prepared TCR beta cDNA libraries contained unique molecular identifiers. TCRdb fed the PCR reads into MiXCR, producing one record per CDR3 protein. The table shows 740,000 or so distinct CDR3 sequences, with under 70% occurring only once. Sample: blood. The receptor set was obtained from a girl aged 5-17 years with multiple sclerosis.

CDR3 protein: CASNRDRAYNEQFF. The CDR3 DNA reads as TGTGCCAGCAACCGGGACAGGGCCTACAATGAGCAGTTCTTC. V gene TRBV6-5 combines with J gene TRBJ2-1, with 9 nucleotides matching TRBD1. Looked up from germline, CDR1 is MNHEY and CDR2 is SVGAGI. The CDR3 has 14 residues. V lost 7 bases to trimming and J lost 2 bases; unmatched junction nucleotides: 3.

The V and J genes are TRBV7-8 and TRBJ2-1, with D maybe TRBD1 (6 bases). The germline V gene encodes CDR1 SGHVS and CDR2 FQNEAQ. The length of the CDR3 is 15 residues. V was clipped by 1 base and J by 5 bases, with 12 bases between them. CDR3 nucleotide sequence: TGTGCCAGCAGCTTAGGGGTGACAGGCAACAATGAGCAGTTCTTC. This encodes CASSLGVTGNNEQFF.

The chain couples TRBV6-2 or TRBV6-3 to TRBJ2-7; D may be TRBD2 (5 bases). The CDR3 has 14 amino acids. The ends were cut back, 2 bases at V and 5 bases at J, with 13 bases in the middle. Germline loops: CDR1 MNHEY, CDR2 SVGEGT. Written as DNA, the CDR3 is TGTGCCAGCAGTTACGATGGAGGCCGGGACGAGCAGTACTTC. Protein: CASSYDGGRDEQYF.

Here the CDR3 DNA reads TGTGCCAGCAGCTCCCGACTAGCGGGGAGAGATACGCAGTATTTT. Its translation: CASSSRLAGRDTQYF. This chain connects TRBV7-3 to TRBJ2-3, with TRBD2 identical over 11 bases. V was pared by 4 bases and J by 5 bases, with 5 bases of the junction left unmatched. The germline V gene encodes CDR1 SGHTA and CDR2 FQGTGA. The CDR3 has 15 residues.